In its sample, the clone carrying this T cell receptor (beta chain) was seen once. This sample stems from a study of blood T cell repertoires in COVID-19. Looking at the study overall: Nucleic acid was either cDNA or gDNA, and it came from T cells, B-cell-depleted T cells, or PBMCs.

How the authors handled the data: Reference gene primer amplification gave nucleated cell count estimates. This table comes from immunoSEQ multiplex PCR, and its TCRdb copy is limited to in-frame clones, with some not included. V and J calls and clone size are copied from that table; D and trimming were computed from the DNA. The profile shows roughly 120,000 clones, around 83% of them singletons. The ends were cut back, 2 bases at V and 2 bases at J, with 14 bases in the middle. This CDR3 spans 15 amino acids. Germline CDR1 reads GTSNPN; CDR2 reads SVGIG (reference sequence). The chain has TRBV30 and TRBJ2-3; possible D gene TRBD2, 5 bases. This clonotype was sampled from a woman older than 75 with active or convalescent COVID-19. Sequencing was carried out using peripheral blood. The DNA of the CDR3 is TGTGCCTGGAGTCCCGGCGAGCGGCACACAGATACGCAGTATTTT. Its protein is CAWSPGERHTDTQYF.